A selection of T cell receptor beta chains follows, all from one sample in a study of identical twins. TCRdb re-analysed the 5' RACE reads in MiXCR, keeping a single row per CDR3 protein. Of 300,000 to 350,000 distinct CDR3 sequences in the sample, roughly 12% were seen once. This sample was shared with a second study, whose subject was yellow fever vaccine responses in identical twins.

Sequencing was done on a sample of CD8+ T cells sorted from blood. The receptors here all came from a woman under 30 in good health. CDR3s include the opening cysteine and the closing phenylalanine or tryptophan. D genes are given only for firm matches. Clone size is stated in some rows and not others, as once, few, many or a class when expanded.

CASSLRTSQETQYF,TGTGCCAGCAGCTTACGGACTAGCCAAGAGACCCAGTACTTC,TRBV7-9,TRBD2,TRBJ2-5,.
CASSESLTSAYNEQFF,TGCGCCAGCAGTGAGTCTCTGACTAGCGCTTACAATGAGCAGTTCTTC,TRBV10-1,TRBD2,TRBJ2-1,few
CATTNPGSGANVLTF,TGTGCCACCACCAATCCGGGCTCTGGGGCCAACGTCCTGACTTTC,TRBV24-1,.,TRBJ2-6,.
CASSSRQVYGYTF,TGTGCCAGCAGCAGCCGACAGGTCTATGGCTACACCTTC,TRBV7-9,.,TRBJ1-2,few
CSAGRGSGVTTDTQYF,TGCAGTGCTGGCCGCGGTAGCGGGGTTACTACAGATACGCAGTATTTT,TRBV20-1,TRBD2,TRBJ2-3,few
CASGPPDRAENEQYF,TGTGCTAGTGGTCCTCCGGACAGGGCAGAGAACGAGCAGTACTTC,TRBV12-5,TRBD1,TRBJ2-7,.
CASGRMDDYSNQPQHF,TGTGCCAGCGGGCGGATGGATGATTATAGCAATCAGCCCCAGCATTTT,TRBV7-9,.,TRBJ1-5,many
CASSHPGQQNTEAFF,TGTGCCAGCAGCCACCCGGGGCAGCAGAACACTGAAGCTTTCTTT,TRBV14,.,TRBJ1-1,few
CSARDLDRVTLETQYF,TGCAGTGCTAGAGATTTGGACAGGGTAACTCTAGAGACCCAGTACTTC,TRBV20-1,TRBD1,TRBJ2-5,.
CASSPTRLAGGRLDTQYF,TGTGCCAGCAGCCCCACCCGACTAGCGGGGGGCCGATTAGATACGCAGTATTTT,TRBV3-1,TRBD2,TRBJ2-3,many
CASSWESTSGDEQFF,TGTGCCAGCAGTTGGGAATCGACTAGCGGGGATGAGCAGTTCTTC,TRBV12-3/TRBV12-4,TRBD2,TRBJ2-1,many
CSALADPNTGELFF,TGCAGTGCCCTAGCGGACCCGAACACCGGGGAGCTGTTTTTT,TRBV20-1,TRBD2,TRBJ2-2,.
CASSPGGGRGNEQFF,TGCGCCAGCAGCCCAGGGGGCGGGAGAGGGAATGAGCAGTTCTTC,TRBV4-1,.,TRBJ2-1,.
CASSLSPGGEQYF,TGTGCCAGCAGCTTATCCCCGGGGGGCGAGCAGTACTTC,TRBV7-6,TRBD2,TRBJ2-7,.
CASSESRTGHNSPLHF,TGTGCCAGCAGTGAATCCCGGACAGGCCATAATTCACCCCTCCACTTT,TRBV2,TRBD1,TRBJ1-6,.
CASSLALVDTQYF,TGTGCCAGCAGCCTTGCGTTGGTAGATACGCAGTATTTT,TRBV11-1,.,TRBJ2-3,many
CASSYTSGSTDTQYF,TGTGCCAGCAGTTACACTAGCGGGAGTACAGATACGCAGTATTTT,TRBV6-5,TRBD2,TRBJ2-3,.
CASTPSPGQGEREQYF,TGTGCCAGCACCCCATCTCCGGGACAGGGGGAGCGGGAGCAGTACTTC,TRBV12-3/TRBV12-4,TRBD1,TRBJ2-7,many
CSAASASGANEQFF,TGCAGTGCTGCTAGCGCTAGCGGGGCCAATGAGCAGTTCTTC,TRBV20-1,TRBD2,TRBJ2-1,few
CAITEERETECEQYF,TGTGCCATCACTGAAGAGCGGGAGACAGAATGCGAGCAGTACTTC,TRBV10-3,TRBD2,TRBJ2-7,few
CSGKVRDTTDTQYF,TGCAGTGGTAAAGTCCGGGACACCACAGATACGCAGTATTTT,TRBV20-1,.,TRBJ2-3,many
CASSPKGVGYNEQFF,TGCGCCAGCAGCCCAAAGGGTGTTGGGTACAATGAGCAGTTCTTC,TRBV5-1,.,TRBJ2-1,few
CASSLPAMYSYNEQFF,TGTGCCAGCAGCTTACCGGCTATGTACTCCTACAATGAGCAGTTCTTC,TRBV7-2,.,TRBJ2-1,few
CASSGLGIGSRTDTQYF,TGCGCCAGCAGCGGCCTGGGGATCGGGAGTAGGACAGATACGCAGTATTTT,TRBV5-1,.,TRBJ2-3,few
CASSSGTSGRAGYNEQFF,TGTGCCAGCAGTTCCGGGACTAGCGGGAGGGCCGGGTACAATGAGCAGTTCTTC,TRBV28,TRBD2,TRBJ2-1,few
CASSFQLASEQFF,TGTGCCAGCAGCTTCCAACTAGCATCCGAGCAGTTCTTC,TRBV7-7,.,TRBJ2-1,few
CASSRGTGGLNEQFF,TGTGCCAGCAGCAGGGGGACAGGGGGGTTGAATGAGCAGTTCTTC,TRBV7-6,TRBD1,TRBJ2-1,.
CASSPPGLYEQYF,TGTGCCAGCAGCCCCCCCGGGCTCTACGAGCAGTACTTC,TRBV12-3/TRBV12-4,.,TRBJ2-7,many